This T cell receptor (beta chain) was identified during a study of T cells after yellow fever vaccination. CDR1 is ENHRY and CDR2 is SYGVKD in the germline V gene. The length of the CDR3 is 11 residues. V lost 4 bases to trimming and J lost 5 bases, with 6 bases between them. Ten or more counts support this clonotype. TCRdb independently ran MiXCR on the 5' RACE reads; one entry per CDR3 protein. The table records under 300,000 distinct CDR3 sequences, 6.9% of them present only once. The sequence derives from a man in his thirties or forties who received the YFV17D yellow fever vaccine. The rearrangement joins TRBV10-3 to TRBJ2-7, with D hard to call. Sample: CD4+ T cells sorted from PBMCs, taken 15 days after the yellow fever booster vaccination. The CDR3 nucleotides are TGTGCCATCAGTGTACTAAACGAGCAGTACTTC. The encoded protein is CAISVLNEQYF.